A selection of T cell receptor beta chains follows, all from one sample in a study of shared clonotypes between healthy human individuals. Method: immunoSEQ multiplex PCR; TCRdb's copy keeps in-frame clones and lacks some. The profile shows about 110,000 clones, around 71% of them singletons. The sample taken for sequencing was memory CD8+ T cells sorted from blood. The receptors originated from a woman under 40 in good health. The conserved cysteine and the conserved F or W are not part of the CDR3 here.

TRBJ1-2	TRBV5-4	ASRSDREEGYT
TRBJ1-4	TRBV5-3	ARSGTRGWGEKLF
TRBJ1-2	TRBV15	ATSTREGVWAHYGYT
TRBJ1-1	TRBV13	ASSLPGQTEAF
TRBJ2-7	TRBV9	ASSPTQGILSYEQY
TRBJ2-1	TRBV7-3	ASSLIAGGRHSYNEQF
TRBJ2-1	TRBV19	ASSTYNEQF
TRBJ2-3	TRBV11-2	ASSLVGGTSTDTQY
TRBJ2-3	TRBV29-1	SVEDQVTGSTDTQY
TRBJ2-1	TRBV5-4	ASSLVQDGFNEQF
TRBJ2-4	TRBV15	ATSRGTGGLNIQY
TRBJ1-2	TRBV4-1	ASSLGQGEGNGYT
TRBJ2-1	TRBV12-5	ACPELAGGGYNEQF
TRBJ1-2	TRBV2	ASRSRVGYT
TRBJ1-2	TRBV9	ASSGGMQPYGYT
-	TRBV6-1	ASSQEGASSYEQY
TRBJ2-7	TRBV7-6	ASSPQGQVGQY
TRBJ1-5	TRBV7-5	VRTLGTPGQPQH
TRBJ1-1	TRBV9	ASSPHGDYATEAF
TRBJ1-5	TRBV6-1	ASSEAHGYSNQPQH
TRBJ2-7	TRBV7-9	ASSGRWKSYEQY
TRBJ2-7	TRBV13	ASSSPRALRTLNVYEQY
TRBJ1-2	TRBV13	ASSLGRRGYGYT
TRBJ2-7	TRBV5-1	ASSHSYEQY
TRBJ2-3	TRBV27	ASSLSLPRTLSTDTQY
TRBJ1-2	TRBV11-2	ASSQGQNYGYT
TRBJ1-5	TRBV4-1	ASSLQTGLNQPQH
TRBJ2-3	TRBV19	ASSIGLYTDTQY
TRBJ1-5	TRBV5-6	ASSLGTTGPYSNQPQH
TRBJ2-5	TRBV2	ASSGYQETQY
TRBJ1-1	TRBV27	ASSSGTGNEAF
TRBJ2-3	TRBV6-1	ASSAETGSVDTQY
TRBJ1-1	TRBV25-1	ATQGENTEAF
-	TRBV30	AWSVWGSYEQY
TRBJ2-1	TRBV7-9	ASSPRDRVLNEQF
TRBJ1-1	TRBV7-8	ASSLTSNTEAF
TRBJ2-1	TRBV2	ASASDNYNEQF
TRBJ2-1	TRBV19	ASSIGQINEQF
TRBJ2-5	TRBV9	ASSVVSGETQY
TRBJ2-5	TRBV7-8	ASSLILALGGQETQY
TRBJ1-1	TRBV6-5	ASSLQGGLFLAF
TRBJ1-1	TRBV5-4	ASSLWGADTEAF
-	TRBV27	ATTGADSYEQY
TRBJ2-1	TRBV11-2	ASSLGGLAGPEQF
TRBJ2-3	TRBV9	ASSFGGGSDTQY
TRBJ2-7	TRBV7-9	ASSFVGGEQY
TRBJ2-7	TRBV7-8	ASNPTRGRKDEQY
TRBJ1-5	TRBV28	ASSLRQNSNQPQH
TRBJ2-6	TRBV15	ATSAQQGSGANVLT
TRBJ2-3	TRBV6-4	ASSLAGGTDTQY
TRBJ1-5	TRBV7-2	ASSPGTGINQPQH
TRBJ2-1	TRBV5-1	ASSSGLAGGHNEQF
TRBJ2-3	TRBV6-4	ASSDSAGGVTDTQY
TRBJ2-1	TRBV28	ASSFSGGTRYNEQF
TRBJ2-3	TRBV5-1	ASSPGLAAAPSDTQY
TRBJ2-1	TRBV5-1	ASSLCRTSVYNEQF
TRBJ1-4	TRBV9	ASSPRQNTNEKLF